A single sample is the source of the 25 T cell receptor beta chains below, sequenced in a study of T-cell memory formation after mild COVID-19. One entry per CDR3 protein, called by TCRdb with MiXCR from the 5' RACE reads. This sample yields a few hundred thousand distinct CDR3 sequences, of which 25% to 30% are seen a single time; roughly 12% belongs to the top ten. Sequencing was carried out using PBMCs or a T cell subset sorted from them (not recorded which). The receptors here all came from an adult woman who had mild COVID-19 (a few samples of this study predate the infection). Cell type and time point are not known.

The V call is TRBV7-9, the J call TRBJ2-7, with D tentatively TRBD1 (7 bases). This CDR3 has 17 residues. CDR1 is SEHNR and CDR2 is FQNEAQ in the germline V gene (reference sequence). V was trimmed by 5 bases and J by 0 bases, leaving 20 bases between them. CDR3 nucleotide sequence: TGTGCCAGCAGCCCACACCAGAGACAGGGACTCTCCTACGAGCAGTACTTC. Translated, it gives CASSPHQRQGLSYEQYF.

V usage is TRBV18 and J usage is TRBJ2-7, with TRBD1 identical over 8 bases. This CDR3 comprises 15 residues. The germline V gene encodes CDR1 KGHSH and CDR2 LQKENI. The V segment lost 4 bases and the J segment 5 bases; nucleotides outside the gene matches: 10. CDR3 DNA sequence: TGTGCCAGCTCACAACTTAGGGACAGGCTGGACGAGCAGTACTTC. Translation gives CASSQLRDRLDEQYF.

In its sample, this clonotype was seen a few times. The V call is TRBV21-1, the J call TRBJ2-7; TRBD1 was called by the table and not checked on the DNA. TRBV21-1 is a recognized pseudogene. The CDR3 sequence is 13 residues long. CDR3 amino acids: CASSSRDIDEQYF. In DNA form, the CDR3 reads TGTGCCAGCAGCTCAAGGGACATAGACGAGCAGTACTTC.

The V and J genes are TRBV29-1 and TRBJ2-2, with TRBD1 identical over 7 bases. Germline loops: CDR1 SQVTM, CDR2 ANQGSEA. V lost 2 bases, J lost 5 bases, and 11 bases stayed unmatched. This CDR3 region has 16 residues. CDR3 sequence (DNA): TGCAGCGTTGAACCCTGGGACAGCCAGGTGACCGGGGAGCTGTTTTTT. Its translation: CSVEPWDSQVTGELFF.

This clonotype showed up just a few times. The gene calls are TRBV9 and TRBJ2-1, with D perhaps TRBD1 (7 bases). V was pared by 2 bases and J by 4 bases, with 10 bases between. This CDR3 is built from 14 residues. Germline V CDR1 and CDR2: SGDLS, YYNGEE. This chain's CDR3 is CASSVEGAYNEQFF. In DNA form, the CDR3 reads TGTGCCAGCAGCGTGGAGGGGGCGTACAATGAGCAGTTCTTC.

The rearrangement uses TRBV12-3 or TRBV12-4 and TRBJ1-5, with D possibly being TRBD1 (5 bases). The V and J ends lost 5 bases and 8 bases respectively, with 13 bases between them. CDR3 length equals 13 residues. The CDR3 protein is CASSPSGSEPQHF. The CDR3 region has the DNA TGTGCCAGCAGTCCCTCAGGGAGTGAGCCCCAGCATTTT.

This clonotype is a singleton in its sample. The chain carries TRBV5-1 and TRBJ2-3, with TRBD1 matching 7 bases. The junction had 11 bases not matched to a gene; V was cut back by 5 bases and J by 2 bases. Germline loops: CDR1 SGHRS, CDR2 YFSETQ. The CDR3 contains 16 residues. DNA for the CDR3: TGCGCCAGCAGTCCGACAGGGTCCATCCCCACAGATACGCAGTATTTT. Amino acid sequence: CASSPTGSIPTDTQYF.

This clonotype was seen more than once but under ten times. The rearrangement links TRBV6-5 to TRBJ2-7, with 9 bases aligning to TRBD2. J was trimmed by 3 bases and V by 0 bases; bases with no gene match: 6. CDR3 length: 16 residues. The germline V gene has CDR1 MNHEY and CDR2 SVGAGI. The DNA of the CDR3 is TGTGCCAGCAGTTACTCGCTTAGCGGGAGTGACTACGAGCAGTACTTC. Translated, it gives CASSYSLSGSDYEQYF.

This chain links TRBV29-1 with TRBJ2-7; 11 bases are a match to TRBD2. Germline V gives CDR1 SQVTM, CDR2 ANQGSEA. V trimming: 3 bases; J trimming: 3 bases; junction bases outside the gene matches: 4. The CDR3 sequence is 14 residues long. CDR3 loop: CSVDGSGGDYEQYF. Here the CDR3 DNA reads TGCAGCGTTGATGGTAGCGGGGGGGACTACGAGCAGTACTTC.

V gene TRBV12-3 or TRBV12-4 combines with J gene TRBJ2-3, with 10 bases that match TRBD2. V lost 7 bases and J lost 6; bases outside the gene matches: 16. This CDR3 has 17 residues. The CDR3 nucleotides are TGTGCCAGCATCGTAGGCTTCCTAGCGGGGGCGCCGGATACGCAGTATTTT. Its protein product is CASIVGFLAGAPDTQYF.

The gene calls are TRBV24-1 and TRBJ2-3, with D possibly matching TRBD2 (5 bases). Germline loops: CDR1 KGHDR, CDR2 SFDVKD. Trimming left V 2 bases short and J 5 bases short, with 16 bases between. This CDR3 has 16 residues. CDR3 nucleotide sequence: TGTGCCACCAGTGATTCCCGAGGAGGCCGAGGAGATACGCAGTATTTT. Translating gives CATSDSRGGRGDTQYF.

V is TRBV5-1 and J is TRBJ2-3; a weak D match, TRBD2 (5 bases). The germline V gene has CDR1 SGHRS and CDR2 YFSETQ. Trimming pared 3 bases from V and 0 bases from J, leaving 17 bases between. The CDR3 sequence is 17 residues long. The CDR3 loop is CASSSRYGRGSTDTQYF. Here the CDR3 DNA reads TGCGCCAGCAGCTCTCGGTATGGTCGGGGAAGCACAGATACGCAGTATTTT. Using reference TRBV5-1 and TRBJ2-3 for the parts outside the CDR3, the full variable domain is KAGVTQTPRYLIKTRGQQVTLSCSPISGHRSVSWYQQTPGQGLQFLFEYFSETQRNKGNFPGRFSGRQFSNSRSEMNVSTLELGDSALYLCASSSRYGRGSTDTQYFGPGTRLTVL.

This clonotype has a handful of counts. The V and J genes are TRBV27 and TRBJ1-3, with D hard to call. CDR3 size: 14 residues. Germline CDR1 is MNHEY and CDR2 is SMNVEV (reference sequence). The V end was cut by 6 bases, the J end by 3 bases, with 12 bases between. This chain's CDR3 is CASRPGSGGNTIYF. Here the CDR3 DNA reads TGTGCCAGCAGGCCGGGGTCGGGTGGAAACACCATATATTTT.

This clonotype was seen a handful of times. The chain has TRBV11-2 and TRBJ2-1; TRBD2 aligns across 8 bases. The J segment lost 4 bases and the V segment lost 5 bases, leaving 10 bases of the junction unmatched. Per the germline V gene, CDR1 is SGHAT and CDR2 is FQNNGV. This CDR3 contains 16 residues. In nucleotides, the CDR3 is TGTGCCAGCAGCCCTACAGCGGGGGTGGCGTACAATGAGCAGTTCTTC. It specifies CASSPTAGVAYNEQFF.

This clonotype turned up a few times. The chain is built from TRBV30 and TRBJ1-2, with TRBD1 as a possible D gene (6 bases). CDR3 length: 13 amino acids. Trimming stripped 8 bases from V and 3 bases from J, with 16 bases between. Looked up from germline, CDR1 is GTSNPN and CDR2 is SVGIG (reference sequence). The CDR3 DNA reads as TGTGCCCGTCAGAACAGGGCAGACTATGGCTACACCTTC. Protein product: CARQNRADYGYTF.

The chain is built from TRBV6-5 and TRBJ2-7; TRBD1 matches 9 bases. The CDR3 extends over 15 amino acids. Losses at the gene ends were 3 bases for V and 7 bases for J; bases not matched to a gene: 10. The germline CDR1 and CDR2 sequences are MNHEY and SVGAGI. CDR3 amino acids: CASSYSGTGTNEQYF. Written as DNA, the CDR3 is TGTGCCAGCAGTTATTCCGGGACAGGGACTAATGAGCAGTACTTC.

This clonotype was seen only a few times. The chain has TRBV25-1 and TRBJ2-1; 14 bases fit TRBD2. Germline CDR1 reads MGHDK; CDR2 reads SYGVNS. The V segment lost 3 bases and the J segment 2 bases; nucleotides outside the gene matches: 18. The CDR3 runs to 22 residues. Here the CDR3 reads CASSDWSSTSGRARGTYNEQFF. The CDR3 coding sequence is TGTGCCAGCAGTGATTGGTCCTCGACTAGCGGGAGGGCGCGGGGGACCTACAATGAGCAGTTCTTC. The full variable domain, rest sourced from reference TRBV25-1 and TRBJ2-1, is EADIYQTPRYLVIGTGKKITLECSQTMGHDKMYWYQQDPGMELHLIHYSYGVNSTEKGDLSSESTVSRIRTEHFPLTLESARPSHTSQYLCASSDWSSTSGRARGTYNEQFFGPGTRLTVL.

This clonotype occurred a few times. V usage is TRBV6-2 or TRBV6-3 and J usage is TRBJ2-7; D is undetermined. V lost 5 bases to trimming and J lost 4 bases, with 9 bases between them. The CDR3 is made up of 12 amino acids. The germline V gene encodes CDR1 MNHEY and CDR2 SVGEGT. The CDR3 coding sequence is TGTGCCAGCAGTCTTAGTGTTTACGAGCAGTACTTC. This codes for CASSLSVYEQYF.

The count of this clonotype is one. The chain links TRBV4-2 to TRBJ1-1, with a tentative D call TRBD1 (6 bases). V was cut by 3 bases and J by 6 bases, with 14 bases left in between. Looked up from germline, CDR1 is LGHNA and CDR2 is YNFKEQ. The CDR3 has 14 residues. The CDR3: CASSQGKGVPEAFF. The DNA for the CDR3 is TGTGCCAGCAGCCAGGGTAAGGGGGTCCCTGAAGCTTTCTTT.

The chain has TRBV20-1 and TRBJ2-7, with D possibly TRBD1 on 6 matching bases. V was cut by 5 bases and J by 5 bases, with 16 bases left in between. Germline CDR1 reads DFQATT; CDR2 reads SNEGSKA (reference sequence). The CDR3 runs to 13 residues. The CDR3 reads CSAGRQAGHEQYF. The CDR3 DNA sequence: TGCAGTGCTGGGAGACAGGCGGGCCACGAGCAGTACTTC.

This clonotype has only a few counts. The chain uses TRBV7-9 and TRBJ1-1; 9 bases are shared with TRBD1. Germline V CDR1 and CDR2: SEHNR, FQNEAQ (reference sequence). The CDR3 runs to 16 residues. The trim removed 5 bases at V and 7 bases at J, leaving 14 bases unmatched. CDR3 loop: CASSHDRGATKREAFF. CDR3 nucleotide sequence: TGTGCCAGCAGCCACGACAGGGGGGCTACGAAGCGTGAAGCTTTCTTT.

The V and J genes are TRBV18 and TRBJ2-2; D unclear. The CDR3 runs 15 residues. Germline V gene lookup returns CDR1 KGHSH and CDR2 LQKENI. The germline V and J ends were trimmed by 2 bases and 1 base, with 8 bases remaining between them. The DNA of the CDR3 is TGTGCCAGCTCACCAGAGTCCGGGAACACCGGGGAGCTGTTTTTT. Amino acid sequence: CASSPESGNTGELFF. Together with reference TRBV18 and TRBJ2-2, the CDR3 gives the full variable domain: NAGVMQNPRHLVRRRGQEARLRCSPMKGHSHVYWYRQLPEEGLKFMVYLQKENIIDESGMPKERFSAEFPKEGPSILRIQQVVRGDSAAYFCASSPESGNTGELFFGEGSRLTVL.

CDR3 in amino acids: CASSSDRVTEAFF. CDR3 coding DNA: TGCGCCAGCAGCTCGGATAGGGTGACTGAAGCTTTCTTT. The V gene is TRBV5-1, the J gene TRBJ1-1; no clear D gene. Trimming left V 3 bases short and J 5 bases short, with 11 bases between. This CDR3 spans 13 amino acids. In germline, CDR1 is SGHRS, CDR2 YFSETQ.

The chain recombines TRBV30 with TRBJ1-2; possible D gene TRBD1, 5 bases. This CDR3 is built from 14 residues. The V and J ends lost 2 bases and 4 bases respectively, with 14 bases between them. The germline V gene encodes CDR1 GTSNPN and CDR2 SVGIG (reference sequence). CDR3 nucleotides: TGTGCCTGGAGTCGACTAGTGGGGCGCTATGGCTACACCTTC. It codes for CAWSRLVGRYGYTF.

This clonotype was seen a handful of times. The rearrangement links TRBV29-1 to TRBJ2-7, with TRBD1 identical over 8 bases. CDR3 length: 13 amino acids. CDR1 is SQVTM, CDR2 ANQGSEA, per germline. With V trimmed by 7 bases and J by 6 bases, 11 bases remained unmatched. The CDR3: CSAGGGQGIEQYF. For the CDR3, the DNA is TGCAGCGCTGGGGGTGGACAGGGAATCGAGCAGTACTTC.